This T cell receptor (beta chain) was profiled in a study of T cell responses to AZD1222 COVID-19 vaccine. Assay used: immunoSEQ multiplex PCR; TCRdb lists only in-frame clones, some missing. The repertoire has 200,000 or so clones, 85% to 90% of them found once; the top ten carry roughly 6%. Study-level points and caveats: Clonal diversity was possibly underestimated, and white British individuals and females predominated among donors.

As regards this clone: Its antigen is undetermined.

CDR3 length equals 14 residues. The V and J ends lost 0 bases and 7 bases respectively, with 10 bases between them. CDR1 and CDR2 (germline): ENHRY, SYGVKD. This TCR derives from an adult in good health. Material: peripheral blood, obtained on day 0 of AZD1222 vaccination. V and J are TRBV10-3 and TRBJ1-5; possible D gene TRBD1, 5 bases. CDR3 in DNA: TGTGCCATCAGTGAGTCAGGGGACCGACAGCCCCAGCATTTT. This encodes CAISESGDRQPQHF.